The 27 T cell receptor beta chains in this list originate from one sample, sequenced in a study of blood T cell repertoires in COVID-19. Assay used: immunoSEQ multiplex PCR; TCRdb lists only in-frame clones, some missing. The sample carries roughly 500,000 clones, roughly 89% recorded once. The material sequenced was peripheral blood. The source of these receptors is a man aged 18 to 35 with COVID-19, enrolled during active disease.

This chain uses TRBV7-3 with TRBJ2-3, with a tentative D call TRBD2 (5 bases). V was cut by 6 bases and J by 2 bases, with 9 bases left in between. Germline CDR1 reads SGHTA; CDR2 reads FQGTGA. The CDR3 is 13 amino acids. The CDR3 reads CASSSDYTDTQYF. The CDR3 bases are TGTGCCAGCAGTTCCGACTACACAGATACGCAGTATTTT.

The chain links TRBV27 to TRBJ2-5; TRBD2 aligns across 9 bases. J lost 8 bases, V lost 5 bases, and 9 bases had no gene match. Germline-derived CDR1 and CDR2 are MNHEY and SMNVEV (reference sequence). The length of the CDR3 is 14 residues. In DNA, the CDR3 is TGTGCCAGCAGTGGGCAGATAGCGGGAGAAACCCAGTACTTC. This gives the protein CASSGQIAGETQYF.

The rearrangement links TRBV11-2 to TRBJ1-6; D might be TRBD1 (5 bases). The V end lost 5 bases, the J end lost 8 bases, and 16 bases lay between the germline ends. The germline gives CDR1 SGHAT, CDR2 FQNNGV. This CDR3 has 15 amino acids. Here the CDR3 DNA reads TGTGCCAGCAGCCCACGTGTGGGGGGGGATTCACCCCTCCACTTT. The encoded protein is CASSPRVGGDSPLHF.

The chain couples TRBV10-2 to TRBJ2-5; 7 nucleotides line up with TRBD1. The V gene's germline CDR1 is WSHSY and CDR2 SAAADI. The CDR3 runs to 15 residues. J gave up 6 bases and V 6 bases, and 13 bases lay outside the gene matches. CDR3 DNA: TGCGCCAGCAGCCCCCGGGCGGCAGGGGGAAAGACCCAGTACTTC. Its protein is CASSPRAAGGKTQYF.

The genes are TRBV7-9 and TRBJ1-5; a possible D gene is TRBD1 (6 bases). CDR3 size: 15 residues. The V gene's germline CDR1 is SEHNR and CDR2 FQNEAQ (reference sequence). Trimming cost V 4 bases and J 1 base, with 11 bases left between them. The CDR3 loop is CASSSATGSNQPQHF. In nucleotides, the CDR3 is TGTGCCAGCAGCTCCGCGACAGGAAGCAATCAGCCCCAGCATTTT. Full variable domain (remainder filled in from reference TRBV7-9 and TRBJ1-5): DTGVSQNPRHKITKRGQNVTFRCDPISEHNRLYWYRQTLGQGPEFLTYFQNEAQLEKSRLLSDRFSAERPKGSFSTLEIQRTEQGDSAMYLCASSSATGSNQPQHFGDGTRLSIL.

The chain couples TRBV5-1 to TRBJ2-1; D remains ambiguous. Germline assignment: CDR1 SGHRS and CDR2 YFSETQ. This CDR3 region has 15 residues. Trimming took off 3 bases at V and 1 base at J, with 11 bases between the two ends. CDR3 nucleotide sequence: TGCGCCAGCAGCTATGTTTTCGGGTCCTACAATGAGCAGTTCTTC. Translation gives CASSYVFGSYNEQFF.

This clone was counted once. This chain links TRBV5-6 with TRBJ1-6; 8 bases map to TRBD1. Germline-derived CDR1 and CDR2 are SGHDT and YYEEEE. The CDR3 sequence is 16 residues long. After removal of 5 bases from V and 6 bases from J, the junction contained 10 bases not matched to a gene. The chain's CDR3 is CASRLTGGRSNSPLHF. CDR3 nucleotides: TGTGCCAGCAGGTTAACAGGGGGAAGAAGTAATTCACCCCTCCACTTT.

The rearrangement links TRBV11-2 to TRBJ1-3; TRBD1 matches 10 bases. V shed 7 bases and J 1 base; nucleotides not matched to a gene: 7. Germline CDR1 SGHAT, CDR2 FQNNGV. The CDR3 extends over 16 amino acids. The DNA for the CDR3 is TGTGCCAGCACCTGGGACAGGGGAAGGTCTGGAAACACCATATATTTT. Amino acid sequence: CASTWDRGRSGNTIYF.

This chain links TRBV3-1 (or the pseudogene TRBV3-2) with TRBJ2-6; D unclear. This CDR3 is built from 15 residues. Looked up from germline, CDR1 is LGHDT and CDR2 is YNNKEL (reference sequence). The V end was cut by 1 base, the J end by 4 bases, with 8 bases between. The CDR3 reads CASSQVRSGANVLTF. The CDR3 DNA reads TGTGCCAGCAGCCAAGTGAGGTCCGGGGCCAACGTCCTGACTTTC.

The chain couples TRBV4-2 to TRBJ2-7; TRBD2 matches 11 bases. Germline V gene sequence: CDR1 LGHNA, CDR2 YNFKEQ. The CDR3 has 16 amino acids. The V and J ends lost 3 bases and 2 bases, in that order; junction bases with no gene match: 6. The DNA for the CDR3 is TGTGCCAGCAGCCAGGAACTAGCGGGAGCTGCCTACGAGCAGTACTTC. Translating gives CASSQELAGAAYEQYF.

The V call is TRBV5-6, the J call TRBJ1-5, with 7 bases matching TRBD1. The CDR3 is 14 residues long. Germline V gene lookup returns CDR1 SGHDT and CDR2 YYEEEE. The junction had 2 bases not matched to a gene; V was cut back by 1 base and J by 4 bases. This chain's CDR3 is CASSLTGENQPQHF. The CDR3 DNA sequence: TGTGCCAGCAGCTTGACAGGGGAGAATCAGCCCCAGCATTTT. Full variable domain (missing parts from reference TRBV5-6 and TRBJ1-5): DAGVTQSPTHLIKTRGQQVTLRCSPKSGHDTVSWYQQALGQGPQFIFQYYEEEERQRGNFPDRFSGHQFPNYSSELNVNALLLGDSALYLCASSLTGENQPQHFGDGTRLSIL.

CDR3 region: CASSLAVYEQYF. Here the CDR3 DNA reads TGTGCCAGCAGCTTAGCGGTCTACGAGCAGTACTTC. The V and J genes are TRBV11-3 and TRBJ2-7; no reliable D call. Deletions cut 1 base from V and 3 bases from J, with 4 bases between. The germline V gene has CDR1 SGHNT and CDR2 YENEEA. The CDR3 is 12 amino acids.

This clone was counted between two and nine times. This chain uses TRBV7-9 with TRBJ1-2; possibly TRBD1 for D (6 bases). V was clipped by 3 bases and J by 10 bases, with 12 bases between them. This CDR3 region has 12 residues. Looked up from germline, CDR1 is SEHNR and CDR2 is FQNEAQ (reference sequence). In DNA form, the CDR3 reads TGTGCCAGCAGCTTCGGGGAGGGGGTCTACACCTTC. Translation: CASSFGEGVYTF.

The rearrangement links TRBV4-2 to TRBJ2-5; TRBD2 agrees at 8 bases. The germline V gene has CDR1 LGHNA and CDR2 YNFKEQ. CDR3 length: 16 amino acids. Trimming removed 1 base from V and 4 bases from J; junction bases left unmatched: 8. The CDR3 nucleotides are TGTGCCAGCAGCCAAGTCTCAGCGGGAGACACAGAGACCCAGTACTTC. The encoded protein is CASSQVSAGDTETQYF.

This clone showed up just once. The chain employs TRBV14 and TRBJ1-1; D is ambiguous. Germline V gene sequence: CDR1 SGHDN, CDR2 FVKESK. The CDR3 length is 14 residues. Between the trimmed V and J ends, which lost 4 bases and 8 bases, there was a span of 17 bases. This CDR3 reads CASSPTRQAPEAFF. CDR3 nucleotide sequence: TGTGCCAGCAGCCCGACCCGACAAGCCCCCGAAGCTTTCTTT.

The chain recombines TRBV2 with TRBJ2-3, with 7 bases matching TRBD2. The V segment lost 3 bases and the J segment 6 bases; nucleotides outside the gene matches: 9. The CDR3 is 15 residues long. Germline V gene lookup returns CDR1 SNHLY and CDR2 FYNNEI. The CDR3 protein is CASSDGTMLSDTQYF. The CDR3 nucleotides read TGTGCCAGCAGTGACGGGACTATGCTCAGTGATACGCAGTATTTT.

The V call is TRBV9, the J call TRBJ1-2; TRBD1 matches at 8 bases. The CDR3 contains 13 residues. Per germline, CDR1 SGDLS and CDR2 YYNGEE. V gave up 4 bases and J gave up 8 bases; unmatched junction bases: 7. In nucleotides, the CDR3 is TGTGCCAGCAGCCGGACAGGGCTGGACGGCTACACCTTC. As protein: CASSRTGLDGYTF.

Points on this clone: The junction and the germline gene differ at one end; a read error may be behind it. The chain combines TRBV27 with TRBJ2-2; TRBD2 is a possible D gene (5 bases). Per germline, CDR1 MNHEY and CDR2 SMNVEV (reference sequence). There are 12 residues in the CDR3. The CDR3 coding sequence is TGTGCCAGCAGAAAATTACACCGGGGAGCTGTTTTT. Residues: CASRKLHRGAVF.

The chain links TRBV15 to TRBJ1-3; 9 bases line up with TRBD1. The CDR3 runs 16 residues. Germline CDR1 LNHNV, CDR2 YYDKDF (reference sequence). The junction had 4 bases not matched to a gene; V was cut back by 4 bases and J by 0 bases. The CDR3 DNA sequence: TGTGCCACCAGCACGGGACAGGGATTCTCTGGAAACACCATATATTTT. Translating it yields CATSTGQGFSGNTIYF.

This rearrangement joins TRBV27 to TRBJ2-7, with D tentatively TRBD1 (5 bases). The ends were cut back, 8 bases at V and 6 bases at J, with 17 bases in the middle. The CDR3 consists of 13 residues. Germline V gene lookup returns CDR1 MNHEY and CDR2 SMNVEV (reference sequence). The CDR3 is CASAPGTGREQYF. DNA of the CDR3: TGTGCCAGCGCCCCGGGCACAGGTCGCGAGCAGTACTTC.

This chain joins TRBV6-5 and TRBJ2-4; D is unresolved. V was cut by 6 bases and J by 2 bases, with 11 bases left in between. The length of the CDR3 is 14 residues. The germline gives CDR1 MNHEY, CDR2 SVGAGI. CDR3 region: CASSRPPPKNIQYF. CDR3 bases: TGTGCCAGCAGCAGGCCCCCCCCCAAAAACATTCAGTACTTC.

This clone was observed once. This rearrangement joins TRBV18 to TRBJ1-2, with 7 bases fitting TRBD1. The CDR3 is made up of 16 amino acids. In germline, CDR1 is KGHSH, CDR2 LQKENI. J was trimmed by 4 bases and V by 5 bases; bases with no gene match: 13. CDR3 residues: CASSSGTGVPPYGYTF. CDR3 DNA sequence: TGTGCCAGCTCAAGCGGAACAGGGGTCCCTCCCTATGGCTACACCTTC.

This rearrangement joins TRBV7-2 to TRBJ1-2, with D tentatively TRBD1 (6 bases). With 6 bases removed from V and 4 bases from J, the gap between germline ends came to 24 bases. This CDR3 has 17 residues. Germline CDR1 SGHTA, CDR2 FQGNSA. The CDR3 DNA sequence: TGTGCCAGCAGTCATCCATCACACAGGGAATTTCTCTATGGCTACACCTTC. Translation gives CASSHPSHREFLYGYTF.

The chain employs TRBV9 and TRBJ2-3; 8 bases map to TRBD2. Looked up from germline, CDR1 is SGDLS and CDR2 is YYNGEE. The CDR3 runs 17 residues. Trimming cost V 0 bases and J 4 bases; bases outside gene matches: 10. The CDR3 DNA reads TGTGCCAGCAGCGTAGCCCTAGCGGGCCGGGGGGCAGATACGCAGTATTTT. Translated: CASSVALAGRGADTQYF.

In nucleotides, the CDR3 is TGCAGTGCTAGTAAGGACAGAAACACTGAAGCTTTCTTT. Its translation is CSASKDRNTEAFF. The chain uses TRBV20-1 and TRBJ1-1, with D possibly matching TRBD1 (6 bases). The CDR3 is 13 residues long. The V end was cut by 3 bases, the J end by 2 bases, with 10 bases between. Germline lookup yields CDR1 DFQATT and CDR2 SNEGSKA (reference sequence).

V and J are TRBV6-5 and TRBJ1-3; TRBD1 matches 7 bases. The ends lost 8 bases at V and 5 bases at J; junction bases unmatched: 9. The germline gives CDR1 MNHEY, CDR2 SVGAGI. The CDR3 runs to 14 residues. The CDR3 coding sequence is TGTGCCAGCGGGGAGACAGGGTATAGAAACACCATATATTTT. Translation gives CASGETGYRNTIYF.

The CDR3 is CASSRTQGAGNQPQHF. The DNA of the CDR3 is TGTGCCAGCAGCCGTACCCAGGGGGCGGGCAATCAGCCCCAGCATTTT. The gene calls are TRBV7-8 and TRBJ1-5, with 8 bases lining up with TRBD1. Germline-derived CDR1 and CDR2 are SGHVS and FQNEAQ. This CDR3 has 16 amino acids. Trimming took 5 bases from V and 2 from J; bases not matched to a gene: 8. Filled out from reference TRBV7-8 and TRBJ1-5, the complete variable domain reads GAGVSQSPRYKVAKRGQDVALRCDPISGHVSLFWYQQALGQGPEFLTYFQNEAQLDKSGLPSDRFFAERPEGSVSTLKIQRTQQEDSAVYLCASSRTQGAGNQPQHFGDGTRLSIL.